These T cell receptor beta chains were read from a single sample in a study of T-cell memory formation after mild COVID-19. Via MiXCR, TCRdb re-called the 5' RACE reads, giving one row per CDR3 protein. The sample yields about 390,000 distinct CDR3 sequences, 15% to 20% seen once. Sequencing used PBMCs or a T cell subset sorted from them (not recorded which). Every receptor here comes from a man aged 18 to 29 who had mild COVID-19 (a few samples of this study predate the infection). Cell type and time point are not known. Each CDR3 is given with its conserved first and last residue. The order of the fields is CDR3 length, D gene, clone size, J gene, V gene, CDR3 protein, CDR3 DNA. D genes are given only for firm matches. Clone size, where shown, is once, few, many, or a class for clones that have expanded.

19,TRBD2,-,TRBJ2-1,TRBV7-2,CASSLGGLAGVTPYNEQFF,TGTGCCAGCAGCTTAGGAGGGCTAGCGGGGGTTACGCCATACAATGAGCAGTTCTTC
15,TRBD2,-,TRBJ2-1,TRBV18,CASSLLAGFVNEQFF,TGTGCCAGCTCACTTCTAGCGGGGTTCGTCAATGAGCAGTTCTTC
13,-,-,TRBJ2-3,TRBV10-3,CAISGETTDTQYF,TGTGCCATCAGTGGGGAGACCACAGATACGCAGTATTTT
15,TRBD1,few,TRBJ1-6,TRBV15,CATSYRDRYNSPLHF,TGTGCCACCAGCTACCGGGACAGATATAATTCACCCCTCCACTTT
15,TRBD1,-,TRBJ2-1,TRBV7-6,CASSSLRDRGNEQFF,TGTGCCAGCAGCTCACTCCGGGACAGGGGCAATGAGCAGTTCTTC
15,TRBD1,-,TRBJ2-7,TRBV4-3,CASSRTGGAGNEQYF,TGCGCCAGCAGCCGAACAGGGGGCGCGGGGAACGAGCAGTACTTC
16,TRBD2,-,TRBJ2-3,TRBV29-1,CSVEWWASGESDTQYF,TGCAGCGTTGAGTGGTGGGCTAGCGGGGAATCAGATACGCAGTATTTT
11,-,-,TRBJ2-5,TRBV20-1,CSASLQETQYF,TGCAGTGCTAGCCTCCAAGAGACCCAGTACTTC
13,-,-,TRBJ2-4,TRBV27,CASRFQGGNIQYF,TGTGCCAGCCGATTTCAGGGTGGGAACATTCAGTACTTC
15,TRBD1,-,TRBJ2-3,TRBV12-3/TRBV12-4,CATGGRGRFADTQYF,TGTGCCACCGGAGGAAGGGGGCGATTTGCAGATACGCAGTATTTT
14,-,few,TRBJ1-2,TRBV20-1,CSPTGEDKSGGYTF,TGCAGTCCGACCGGGGAGGACAAGTCGGGTGGCTACACCTTC
15,-,-,TRBJ2-3,TRBV20-1,CSAPIGRMSTDTQYF,TGCAGTGCTCCGATCGGGAGAATGAGCACAGATACGCAGTATTTT
12,-,few,TRBJ2-1,TRBV6-2/TRBV6-3,CASSAYLGGQFF,TGTGCCAGCAGTGCATACCTAGGGGGGCAGTTCTTC
12,TRBD1,few,TRBJ2-3,TRBV5-5,CASSLTGGTQYF,TGTGCCAGCAGCTTGACAGGGGGTACGCAGTATTTT
14,-,few,TRBJ2-7,TRBV9,CASTDGPDPYEQYF,TGTGCCAGCACCGATGGACCGGACCCCTACGAGCAGTACTTC
15,TRBD2,-,TRBJ2-5,TRBV10-3,CAISLRGSIPETQYF,TGTGCCATCAGTTTGCGGGGGAGTATACCAGAGACCCAGTACTTC
13,TRBD1,many,TRBJ1-1,TRBV27,CASSSRTGDTAFF,TGTGCCAGCAGTTCACGGACAGGGGACACAGCTTTCTTT
11,-,few,TRBJ1-2,TRBV10-3,CAISERGSVTF,TGTGCCATCAGTGAACGGGGATCAGTCACCTTC
14,-,-,TRBJ1-2,TRBV5-1,CASSFSEGYDGYTF,TGCGCCAGCAGCTTTTCAGAAGGGTACGATGGCTACACCTTC
12,-,-,TRBJ1-1,TRBV20-1,CSATRVNTEAFF,TGCAGTGCCACCAGGGTTAACACTGAAGCTTTCTTT
14,-,few,TRBJ2-7,TRBV5-1,CASSLDSSSYEQYF,TGCGCCAGCAGCTTGGACAGCAGCTCCTACGAGCAGTACTTC
15,-,few,TRBJ1-2,TRBV12-3/TRBV12-4,CASSPAGGFSRGYTF,TGTGCCAGCAGTCCCGCCGGAGGGTTTTCTCGTGGCTACACCTTC
14,-,-,TRBJ1-1,TRBV12-3/TRBV12-4,CASSRGHPNTEAFF,TGTGCCAGCAGCCGCGGACACCCAAACACTGAAGCTTTCTTT
14,-,few,TRBJ1-2,TRBV15,CATSREQVTHGYTF,TGTGCCACCAGCAGAGAACAGGTTACCCATGGCTACACCTTC
15,-,-,TRBJ1-1,TRBV12-3/TRBV12-4,CASSLVRIGNTEAFF,TGTGCCAGCAGTTTAGTACGGATCGGGAACACTGAAGCTTTCTTT
16,TRBD1,few,TRBJ1-2,TRBV6-1,CASSAYPGQGIYGYTF,TGTGCCAGCAGTGCATATCCGGGACAGGGAATCTATGGCTACACCTTC
11,-,few,TRBJ2-1,TRBV6-2/TRBV6-3,CASSYPRGQFF,TGTGCCAGCAGTTACCCCAGGGGTCAGTTCTTC